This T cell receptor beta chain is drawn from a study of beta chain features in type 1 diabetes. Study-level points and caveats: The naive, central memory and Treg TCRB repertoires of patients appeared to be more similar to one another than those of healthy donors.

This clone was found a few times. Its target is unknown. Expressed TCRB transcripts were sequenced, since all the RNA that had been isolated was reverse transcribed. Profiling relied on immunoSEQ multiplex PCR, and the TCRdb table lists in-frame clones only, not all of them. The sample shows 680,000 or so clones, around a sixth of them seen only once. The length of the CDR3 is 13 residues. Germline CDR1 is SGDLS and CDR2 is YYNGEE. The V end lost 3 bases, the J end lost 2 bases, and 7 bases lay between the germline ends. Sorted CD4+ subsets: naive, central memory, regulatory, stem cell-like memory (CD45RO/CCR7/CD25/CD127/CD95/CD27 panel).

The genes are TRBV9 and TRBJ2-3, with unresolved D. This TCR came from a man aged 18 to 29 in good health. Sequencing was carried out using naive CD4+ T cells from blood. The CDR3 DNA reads TGTGCCAGCAGCGGGGAAACCACAGATACGCAGTATTTT. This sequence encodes CASSGETTDTQYF. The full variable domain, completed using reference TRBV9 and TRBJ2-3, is DSGVTQTPKHLITATGQRVTLRCSPRSGDLSVYWYQQSLDQGLQFLIQYYNGEERAKGNILERFSAQQFPDLHSELNLSSLELGDSALYFCASSGETTDTQYFGPGTRLTVL.